The rows below give T cell receptor beta chains drawn from one sample of a study. Using its own MiXCR run on the RT-PCR reads, TCRdb lists one record per CDR3 protein. The top ten hold 3.6% of the sample, which has around 700,000 distinct CDR3 sequences, 14% seen once. The sequencing sample was made of memory CD4+ T cells from blood. These receptor sequences come from a female donor in good health, serving as a healthy control. Both conserved end residues are part of each CDR3. Each record gives: J gene, V gene, D gene, clone size, CDR3 DNA, CDR3 protein. D genes are given only for firm matches. Size values are once, few and many counts, or a class for expanded clones, and some rows have none.

J: TRBJ2-7; V: TRBV7-8; D: NA; size: many; DNA: TGTGCCAGCAGCCCCCGGAATGGCCACGAGCAGTACTTC; CDR3: CASSPRNGHEQYF
J: TRBJ2-3; V: TRBV7-2; D: TRBD2; size: few; DNA: TGTGCCAGCAGCCGGAGCGGGAGTAGGGGAACAGATACGCAGTATTTT; CDR3: CASSRSGSRGTDTQYF
J: TRBJ2-7; V: TRBV4-3; D: NA; size: many; DNA: TGCGCCAGCAGCCAAGAGGGACCCCGGGGGGCAGGGTACGAGCAGTACTTC; CDR3: CASSQEGPRGAGYEQYF
J: TRBJ2-2; V: TRBV5-1; D: TRBD1; size: many; DNA: TGCGCCAGCAGCTTGGTCGGGACAGGGGGCACCGGGGAGCTGTTTTTT; CDR3: CASSLVGTGGTGELFF
J: TRBJ2-1; V: TRBV27; D: NA; size: many; DNA: TGTGCCAGCAGTCTAACGACAGGATCCTACAATGAGCAGTTCTTC; CDR3: CASSLTTGSYNEQFF
J: TRBJ2-1; V: TRBV5-6; D: TRBD1; size: NA; DNA: TGTGCCAGCAGCCAGGCCCGGGACAGGAAATACAATGAGCAGTTCTTC; CDR3: CASSQARDRKYNEQFF
J: TRBJ1-2; V: TRBV29-1; D: NA; size: NA; DNA: TGCAGCGCGCGGGGGGATGGCTACACCTTC; CDR3: CSARGDGYTF
J: TRBJ2-3; V: TRBV6-1; D: NA; size: few; DNA: TGTGCCAGCAGTTACACACGAAGCACAGATACGCAGTATTTT; CDR3: CASSYTRSTDTQYF
J: TRBJ2-3; V: TRBV7-2; D: NA; size: many; DNA: TGTGCCAGCAGCTCGGACTGGGCAGATACGCAGTATTTT; CDR3: CASSSDWADTQYF
J: TRBJ1-6; V: TRBV7-2; D: NA; size: few; DNA: TGTGCCAGCAGCTTGGGTACTTCGAGCTCCTATAATTCACCCCTCCACTTT; CDR3: CASSLGTSSSYNSPLHF
J: TRBJ2-5; V: TRBV6-5; D: NA; size: few; DNA: TGTGCCAGCAGCCGCCGACGAGGGGCGGAAGAGACCCAGTACTTC; CDR3: CASSRRRGAEETQYF
J: TRBJ2-5; V: TRBV20-1; D: NA; size: few; DNA: TGCAGTGCTCCCCCGGCGGGCGGAGAGACCCAGTACTTC; CDR3: CSAPPAGGETQYF
J: TRBJ2-7; V: TRBV4-2; D: TRBD1; size: many; DNA: TGTGCCAGCAGCCAAGATCGACAGGGCGGCGAGCAGTACTTC; CDR3: CASSQDRQGGEQYF
J: TRBJ2-5; V: TRBV15; D: NA; size: few; DNA: TGTGCCACCAGCAGAGACTTCCAGGGGACCCAGTACTTC; CDR3: CATSRDFQGTQYF
J: TRBJ2-1; V: TRBV11-2; D: NA; size: NA; DNA: TGTGCCAGCAGCTTAGATCTCGGGCGCTACTACAATGAGCAGTTCTTC; CDR3: CASSLDLGRYYNEQFF
J: TRBJ1-1; V: TRBV19; D: NA; size: few; DNA: TGTGCCAGTAGTCCGGGACCCTTGGGGGCTGAAGCTTTCTTT; CDR3: CASSPGPLGAEAFF
J: TRBJ2-3; V: TRBV20-1; D: NA; size: few; DNA: TGCAGTGAAGAGATCACAGATACGCAGTATTTT; CDR3: CSEEITDTQYF